In its sample, the clone carrying this T cell receptor (beta chain) was seen a few times. This sample is part of a study of graft-versus-host responses after intestinal transplantation. Study-wide context: Those transplanted obtained multivisceral, liver-intestinal, or isolated intestinal grafts. Recipients were all induced with anti-thymocyte globulin, then given tacrolimus and steroids for 3 to 4 years.

CDR3 length: 12 residues. The ends were cut back, 0 bases at V and 9 bases at J, with 12 bases in the middle. Per germline, CDR1 SQVTM and CDR2 ANQGSEA. Lymphocytes from graft epithelium and lamina propria were isolated. TCRdb's table, derived via immunoSEQ multiplex PCR, lists solely in-frame clones and lacks some. This table has some 5,600 clones, about 75% appearing once. V gene TRBV29-1 combines with J gene TRBJ2-7; perhaps D is TRBD1 or TRBD2 (5 bases each). The TCR originated in a human patient who received an intestinal transplant, so some T cells may come from the graft donor. The sequencing used ileum tissue, collected 220 to 240 days after intestinal transplant. The CDR3 nucleotides are TGCAGCGTTGAAGATCGAGGGGCCAGGCAGTACTTC. It encodes CSVEDRGARQYF.